The text below deals with one T cell receptor beta chain. The data belong to a study of cytomegalovirus exposure and HLA in healthy donors. PCR used 60 Vbeta primers and 13 Jbeta primers. As originally analysed: Some 11 million of the approximately 80 million unique TCR beta chains counted in a later analysis were shared. Sequenced by immunoSEQ multiplex PCR; TCRdb stores in-frame clones only, minus some. V and J calls and clone size are those listed in that table; D and trimming were worked out from the DNA. The repertoire holds 150,000 to 200,000 clones, with around 88% as singletons. This CDR3 is built from 22 residues. V dropped 1 base and J dropped 5; count of bases not matched to a gene: 26. Germline CDR1 reads MDHEN; CDR2 reads SYDVKM.

Material for sequencing was PBMCs. This chain links TRBV28 with TRBJ2-5; 9 bases line up with TRBD2. The TCR was taken from a woman aged 18-29 years in good health and CMV-seronegative. CDR3 region: CASSLLVDVRGGGATFGETQYF. CDR3 coding DNA: TGTGCCAGCAGTTTATTGGTGGACGTACGCGGCGGGGGGGCAACCTTTGGGGAGACCCAGTACTTC.